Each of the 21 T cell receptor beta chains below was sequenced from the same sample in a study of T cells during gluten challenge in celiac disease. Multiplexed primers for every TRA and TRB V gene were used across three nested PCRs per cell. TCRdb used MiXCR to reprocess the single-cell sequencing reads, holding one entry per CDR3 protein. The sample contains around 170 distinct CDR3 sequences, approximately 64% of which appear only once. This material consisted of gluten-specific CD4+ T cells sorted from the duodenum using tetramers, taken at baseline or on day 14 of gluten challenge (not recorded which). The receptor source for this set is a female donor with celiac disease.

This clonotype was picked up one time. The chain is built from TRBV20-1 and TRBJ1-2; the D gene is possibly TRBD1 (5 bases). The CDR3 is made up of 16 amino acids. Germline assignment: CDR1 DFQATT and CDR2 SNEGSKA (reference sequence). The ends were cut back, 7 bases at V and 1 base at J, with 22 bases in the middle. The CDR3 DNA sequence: TGCAGTGTGGGGGGAACCGAAGACCTCTATAACTATGGCTACACCTTC. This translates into CSVGGTEDLYNYGYTF.

The CDR3 DNA is TGTGCCAGCAGCCCCGGGGGGATCTCCTACGAGCAGTACTTC. Protein product: CASSPGGISYEQYF. The chain uses TRBV5-5 and TRBJ2-7, with 7 bases lining up with TRBD2. CDR1 and CDR2 from the germline V gene are SGHKS and YYEKEE (reference sequence). The CDR3 loop spans 14 amino acids. The V and J ends lost 4 bases and 0 bases, in that order; junction bases with no gene match: 4.

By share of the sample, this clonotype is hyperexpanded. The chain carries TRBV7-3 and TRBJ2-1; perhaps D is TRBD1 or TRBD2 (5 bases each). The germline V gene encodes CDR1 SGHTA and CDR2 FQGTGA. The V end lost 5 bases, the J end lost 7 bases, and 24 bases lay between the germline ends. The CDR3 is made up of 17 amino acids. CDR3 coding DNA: TGTGCCAGCAGCCCATTGGCAGGAGGACACCTTAGGAATGAGCAGTTCTTC. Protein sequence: CASSPLAGGHLRNEQFF.

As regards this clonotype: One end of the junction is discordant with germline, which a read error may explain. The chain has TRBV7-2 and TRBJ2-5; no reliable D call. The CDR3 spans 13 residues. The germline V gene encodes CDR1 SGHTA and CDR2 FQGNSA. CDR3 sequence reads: CVSSLVPWETQYF. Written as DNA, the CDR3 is TGTGTCAGCAGCTTAGTTCCGTGGGAGACCCAGTACTTC.

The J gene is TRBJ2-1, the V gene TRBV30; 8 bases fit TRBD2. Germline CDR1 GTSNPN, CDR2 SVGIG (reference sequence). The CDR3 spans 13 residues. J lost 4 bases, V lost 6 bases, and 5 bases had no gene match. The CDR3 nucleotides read TGTGCCTGTAAGCCTAGCGGGTACAATGAGCAGTTCTTC. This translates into CACKPSGYNEQFF.

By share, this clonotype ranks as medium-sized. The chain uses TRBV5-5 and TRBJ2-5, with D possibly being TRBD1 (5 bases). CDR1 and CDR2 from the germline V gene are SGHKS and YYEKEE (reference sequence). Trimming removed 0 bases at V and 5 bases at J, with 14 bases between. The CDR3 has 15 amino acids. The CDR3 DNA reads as TGTGCCAGCAGCTTGGTAGGACACCCCGGTGAGACCCAGTACTTC. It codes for CASSLVGHPGETQYF.

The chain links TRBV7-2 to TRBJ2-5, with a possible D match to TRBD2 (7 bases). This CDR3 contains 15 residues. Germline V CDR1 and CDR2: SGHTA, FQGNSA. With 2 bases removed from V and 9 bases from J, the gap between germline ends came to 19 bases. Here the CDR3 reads CASSLRAGDTGAQYF. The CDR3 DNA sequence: TGTGCCAGCAGCTTACGGGCGGGGGACACCGGGGCCCAGTACTTC. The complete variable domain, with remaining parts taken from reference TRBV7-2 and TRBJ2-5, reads GAGVSQSPSNKVTEKGKDVELRCDPISGHTALYWYRQSLGQGLEFLIYFQGNSAPDKSGLPSDRFSAERTGGSVSTLTIQRTQQEDSAVYLCASSLRAGDTGAQYFGPGTRLLVL.

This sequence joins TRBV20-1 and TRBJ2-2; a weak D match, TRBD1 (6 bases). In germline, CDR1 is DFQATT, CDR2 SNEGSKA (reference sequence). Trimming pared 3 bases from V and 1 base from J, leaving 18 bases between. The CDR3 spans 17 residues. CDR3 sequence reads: CSASSGIQGWNTGELFF. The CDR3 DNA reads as TGCAGTGCTAGTAGTGGGATACAGGGATGGAACACCGGGGAGCTGTTTTTT.

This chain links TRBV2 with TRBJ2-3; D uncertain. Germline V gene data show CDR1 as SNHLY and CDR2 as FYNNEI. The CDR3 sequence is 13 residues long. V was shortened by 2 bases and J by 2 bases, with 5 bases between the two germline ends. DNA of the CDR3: TGTGCCAGCAGTGAAACCCACACAGATACGCAGTATTTT. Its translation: CASSETHTDTQYF.

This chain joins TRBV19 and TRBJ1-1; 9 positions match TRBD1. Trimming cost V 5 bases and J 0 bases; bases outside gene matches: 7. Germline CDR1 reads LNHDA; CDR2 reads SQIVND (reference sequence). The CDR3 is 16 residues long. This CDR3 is CASSATGGQMNTEAFF. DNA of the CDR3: TGTGCCAGTAGTGCCACAGGGGGCCAGATGAACACTGAAGCTTTCTTT.

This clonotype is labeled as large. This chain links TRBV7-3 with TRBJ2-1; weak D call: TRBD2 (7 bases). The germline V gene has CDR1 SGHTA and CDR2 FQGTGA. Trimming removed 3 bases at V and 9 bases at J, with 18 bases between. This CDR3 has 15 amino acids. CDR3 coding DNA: TGTGCCAGCAGCTTCGTAGGGGGGGTAGGATCTGAGCAGTTCTTC. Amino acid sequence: CASSFVGGVGSEQFF. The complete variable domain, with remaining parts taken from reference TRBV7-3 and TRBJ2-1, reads GAGVSQTPSNKVTEKGKYVELRCDPISGHTALYWYRQSLGQGPEFLIYFQGTGAADDSGLPNDRFFAVRPEGSVSTLKIQRTERGDSAVYLCASSFVGGVGSEQFFGPGTRLTVL.

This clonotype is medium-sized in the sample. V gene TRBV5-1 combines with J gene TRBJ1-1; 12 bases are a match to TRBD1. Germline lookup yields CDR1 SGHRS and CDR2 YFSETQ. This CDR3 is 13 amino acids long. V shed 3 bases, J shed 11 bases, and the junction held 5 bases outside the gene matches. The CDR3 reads CASSWGTGGFAFF. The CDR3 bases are TGCGCCAGCAGCTGGGGGACAGGGGGCTTCGCTTTCTTT.

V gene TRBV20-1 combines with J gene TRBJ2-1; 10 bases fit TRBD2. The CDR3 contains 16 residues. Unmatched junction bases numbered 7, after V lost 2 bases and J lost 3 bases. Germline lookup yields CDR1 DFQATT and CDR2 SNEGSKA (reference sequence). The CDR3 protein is CSARYERGGFYNEQFF. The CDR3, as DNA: TGCAGTGCTAGATATGAGCGGGGGGGATTCTACAATGAGCAGTTCTTC.

The CDR3 protein is CASSIRTGSGNTIYF. The CDR3 nucleotides read TGTGCCAGCAGCATTCGGACCGGGTCTGGAAACACCATATATTTT. The chain joins TRBV7-2 to TRBJ1-3, with unresolved D. In germline, CDR1 is SGHTA, CDR2 FQGNSA. CDR3 length equals 15 residues. Trimming stripped 5 bases from V and 1 base from J, with 12 bases between.

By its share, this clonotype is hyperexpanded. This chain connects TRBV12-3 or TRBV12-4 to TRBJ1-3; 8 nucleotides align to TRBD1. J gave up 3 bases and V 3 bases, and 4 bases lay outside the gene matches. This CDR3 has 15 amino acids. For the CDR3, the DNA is TGTGCCAGCAGTTTTCAGGGGGCGATTGGAAACACCATATATTTT. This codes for CASSFQGAIGNTIYF.

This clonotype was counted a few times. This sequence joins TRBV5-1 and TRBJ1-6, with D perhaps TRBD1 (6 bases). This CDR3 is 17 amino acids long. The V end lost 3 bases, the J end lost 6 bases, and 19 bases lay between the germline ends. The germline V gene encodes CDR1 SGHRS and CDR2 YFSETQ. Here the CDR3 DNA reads TGCGCCAGCAGCTCCTCCGACAGGTGGCGATCTAATTCACCCCTCCACTTT. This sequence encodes CASSSSDRWRSNSPLHF. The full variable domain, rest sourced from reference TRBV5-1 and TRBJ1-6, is KAGVTQTPRYLIKTRGQQVTLSCSPISGHRSVSWYQQTPGQGLQFLFEYFSETQRNKGNFPGRFSGRQFSNSRSEMNVSTLELGDSALYLCASSSSDRWRSNSPLHFGNGTRLTVT.

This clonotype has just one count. Written as DNA, the CDR3 is TGTGCCAGCAGTTACAATACAGAATCACCCCTCCACTTT. This codes for CASSYNTESPLHF. The chain couples TRBV6-2 or TRBV6-3 to TRBJ1-6; no reliable D call. The germline CDR1 and CDR2 sequences are MNHEY and SVGEGT. V lost 2 bases and J lost 10, with 9 bases in between. CDR3 size: 13 residues.

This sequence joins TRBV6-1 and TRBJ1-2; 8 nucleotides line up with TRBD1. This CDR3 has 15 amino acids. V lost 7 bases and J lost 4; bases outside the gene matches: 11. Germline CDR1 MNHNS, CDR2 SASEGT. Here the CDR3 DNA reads TGTGCCAGCAACCTCCCGGGACAGGCTCCCTATGGCTACACCTTC. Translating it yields CASNLPGQAPYGYTF.

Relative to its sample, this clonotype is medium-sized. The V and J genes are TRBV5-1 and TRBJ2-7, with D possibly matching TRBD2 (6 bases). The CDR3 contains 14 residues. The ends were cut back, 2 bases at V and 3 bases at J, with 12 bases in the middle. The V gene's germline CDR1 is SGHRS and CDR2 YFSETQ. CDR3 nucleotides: TGCGCCAGCAGCTTCGGGGGAGGCTACTACGAGCAGTACTTC. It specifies CASSFGGGYYEQYF. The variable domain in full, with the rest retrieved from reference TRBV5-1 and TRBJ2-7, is KAGVTQTPRYLIKTRGQQVTLSCSPISGHRSVSWYQQTPGQGLQFLFEYFSETQRNKGNFPGRFSGRQFSNSRSEMNVSTLELGDSALYLCASSFGGGYYEQYFGPGTRLTVT.

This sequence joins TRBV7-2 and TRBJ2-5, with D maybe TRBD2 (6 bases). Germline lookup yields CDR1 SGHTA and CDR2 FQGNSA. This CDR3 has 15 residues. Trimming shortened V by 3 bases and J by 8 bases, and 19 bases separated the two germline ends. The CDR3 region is CASSLTSAWGITQYF. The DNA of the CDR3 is TGTGCCAGCAGCTTGACTAGTGCGTGGGGCATAACCCAGTACTTC.

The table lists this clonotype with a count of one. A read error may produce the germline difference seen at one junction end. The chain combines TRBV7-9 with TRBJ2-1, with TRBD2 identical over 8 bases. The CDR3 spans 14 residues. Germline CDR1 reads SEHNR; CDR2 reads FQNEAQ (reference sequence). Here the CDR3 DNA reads TGTGCCAGCAGCTACGGGACTAGTTACAATGAGCAGCTCTTC. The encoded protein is CASSYGTSYNEQLF.